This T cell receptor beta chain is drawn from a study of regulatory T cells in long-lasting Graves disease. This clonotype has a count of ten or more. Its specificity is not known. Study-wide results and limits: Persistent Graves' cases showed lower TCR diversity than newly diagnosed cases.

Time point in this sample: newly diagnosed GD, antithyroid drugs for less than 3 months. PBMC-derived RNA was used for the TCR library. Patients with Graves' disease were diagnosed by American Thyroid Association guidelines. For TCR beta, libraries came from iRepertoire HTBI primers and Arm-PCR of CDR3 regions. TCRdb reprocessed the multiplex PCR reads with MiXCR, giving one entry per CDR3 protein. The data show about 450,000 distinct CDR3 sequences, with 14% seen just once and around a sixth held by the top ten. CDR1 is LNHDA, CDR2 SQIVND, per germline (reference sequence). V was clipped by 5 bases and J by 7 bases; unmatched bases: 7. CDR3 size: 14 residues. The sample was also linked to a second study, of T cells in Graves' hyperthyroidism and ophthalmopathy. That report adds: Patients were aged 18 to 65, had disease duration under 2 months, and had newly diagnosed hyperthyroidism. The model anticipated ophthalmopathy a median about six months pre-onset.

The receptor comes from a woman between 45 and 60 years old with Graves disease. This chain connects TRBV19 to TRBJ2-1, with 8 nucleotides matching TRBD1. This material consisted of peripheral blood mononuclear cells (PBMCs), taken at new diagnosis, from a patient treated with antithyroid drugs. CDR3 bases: TGTGCCAGTAGTTCCACAGGGGGTGGAAATGAGCAGTTCTTC. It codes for CASSSTGGGNEQFF.